The T cell receptor (beta chain) under discussion was sequenced for a study of shared clonotypes between healthy human individuals. The study's findings and limits: Sampling involved blood alone; tissue repertoires likely differ.

Healthy HIV-negative adults with no recent acute infections or vaccinations were recruited as donors. V was trimmed by 6 bases and J by 4 bases, leaving 10 bases between them. Looked up from germline, CDR1 is WNHNN and CDR2 is SYGVQD (reference sequence). This CDR3 spans 13 amino acids. This clone has a handful of counts. The antigen is unknown. The material for each subset, its genomic DNA, was split evenly across several immunoSEQ plates. Unsorted PBMC DNA was sequenced on ten immunoSEQ deep assay plates. Repertoires were generated with immunoSEQ multiplex PCR, while TCRdb's copy carries only in-frame clones and drops some. The profile shows about 470,000 clones, roughly 77% of them singletons.

Sample: PBMCs. This receptor was taken from a woman aged 40 to 50 in good health. Some clones in this sample may be carry-over from other donors' samples. This chain uses TRBV10-1 with TRBJ2-1; D gene ambiguous. The CDR3 is CASSSMIYNEQFF. DNA for the CDR3: TGCGCCAGCAGCTCCATGATATACAATGAGCAGTTCTTC.